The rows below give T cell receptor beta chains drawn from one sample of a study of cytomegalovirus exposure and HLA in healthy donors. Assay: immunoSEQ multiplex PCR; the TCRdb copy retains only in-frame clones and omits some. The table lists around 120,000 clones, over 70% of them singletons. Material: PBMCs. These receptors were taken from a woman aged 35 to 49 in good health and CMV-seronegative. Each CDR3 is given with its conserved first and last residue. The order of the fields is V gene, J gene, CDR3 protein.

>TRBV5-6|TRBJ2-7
CASSLDGISPYEQYF
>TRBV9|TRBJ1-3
CASSPRAGNTIYF
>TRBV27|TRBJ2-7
CASSFSRRSDEQYF
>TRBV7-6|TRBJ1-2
CASSMTGGHGYTF
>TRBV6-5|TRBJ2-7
CASRRTGQVASTSSF
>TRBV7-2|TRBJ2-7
CASSLVSSGRVYEQYF
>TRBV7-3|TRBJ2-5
CASSFGNGVQETQYF
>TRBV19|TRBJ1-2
CASTIGDRNYGYTF
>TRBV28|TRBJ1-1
CASSLWETGGRGEAFF
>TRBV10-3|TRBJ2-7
CAIRGDSALGDEQYF
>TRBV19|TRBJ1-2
CASRLEGDFYGYTF
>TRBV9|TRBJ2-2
CASSLTGPAGELFF
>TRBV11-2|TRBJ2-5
CASSLLLGGRAETQYF
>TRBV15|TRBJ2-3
CATSRGGTGATDTQYF
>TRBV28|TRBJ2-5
CASSSWGGRGTQETQYF
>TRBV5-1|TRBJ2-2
CASSFLGLAGTTNTGELFF
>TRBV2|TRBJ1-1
CASRSMPGQGAGNTEAFF
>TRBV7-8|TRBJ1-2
CASSYPGQRNYGYTF
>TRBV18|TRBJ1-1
CASSPADRVNTEAFF
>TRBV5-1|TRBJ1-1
CASSPGGYTEAFF
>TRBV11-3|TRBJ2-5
CASSHSGGAQETQYF
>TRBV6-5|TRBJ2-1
CASRETSGSYNEQFF
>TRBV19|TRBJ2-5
CASSTWDTHQETQYF
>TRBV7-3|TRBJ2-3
CASSSPGRGSTDTQYF
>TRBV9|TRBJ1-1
CASSFNTEGTEAFF
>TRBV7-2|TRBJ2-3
CASSYGQGTDTQYF
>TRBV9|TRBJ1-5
CASSVSGSPNQPQHF
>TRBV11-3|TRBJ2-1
CASSPWRGDLSEQFF
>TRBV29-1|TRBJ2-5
CSVVTSGRAVEETQYF
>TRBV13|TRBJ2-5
CASSLRQGDGETQYF
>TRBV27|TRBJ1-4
CASRPGTATNEKLFF
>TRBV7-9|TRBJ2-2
CASSPGGATGELFF
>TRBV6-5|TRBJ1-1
CASSYTRAPGGTEAFF
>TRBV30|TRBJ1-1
CAWSQGKGTEAFF
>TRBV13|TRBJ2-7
CASSPGDTASSYEQYF
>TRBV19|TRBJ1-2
CASSPPRQGSLWGYTF
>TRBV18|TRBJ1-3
CASSLSYSGNTIYF
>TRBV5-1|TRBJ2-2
CASSLFRTENTGELFF
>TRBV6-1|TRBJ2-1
CASSETGSNNEQFF
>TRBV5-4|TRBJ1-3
CASSLGGTLSGNTIYF
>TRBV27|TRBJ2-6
CASSFSVTGGTLSGANVLTF
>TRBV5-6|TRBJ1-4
CASSFVRGEKLFF
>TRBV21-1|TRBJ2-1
CASSKVPAGSYNEQFF
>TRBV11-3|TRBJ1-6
CASSAGLNNSPLHF
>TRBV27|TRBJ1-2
CASTDRQGIGGYTF
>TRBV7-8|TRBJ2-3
CASSSRTSGDSTDTQYF
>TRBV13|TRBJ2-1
CASSSSRGNNEQFF
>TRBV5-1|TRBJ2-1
CASSIPGRGGDSGREQFF
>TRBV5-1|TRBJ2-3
CASSLGRLGTTDTQYF
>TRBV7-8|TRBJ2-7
CASSSRDSLYYEQYF
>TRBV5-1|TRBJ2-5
CASSLQRRAEETQYF
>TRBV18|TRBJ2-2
CASSPRETNTGELFF